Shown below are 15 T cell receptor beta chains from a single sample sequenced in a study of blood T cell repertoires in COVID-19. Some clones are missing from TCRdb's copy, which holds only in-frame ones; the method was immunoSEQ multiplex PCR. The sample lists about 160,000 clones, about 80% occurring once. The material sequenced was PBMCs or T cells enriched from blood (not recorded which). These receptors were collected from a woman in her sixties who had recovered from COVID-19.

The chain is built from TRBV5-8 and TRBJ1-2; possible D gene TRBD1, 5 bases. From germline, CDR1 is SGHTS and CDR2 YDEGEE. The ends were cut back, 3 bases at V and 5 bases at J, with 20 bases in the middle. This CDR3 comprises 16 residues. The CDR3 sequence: CASSSWTGSGDYGYTF. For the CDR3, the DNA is TGTGCCAGCAGCTCGTGGACGGGCTCGGGGGATTATGGCTACACCTTC.

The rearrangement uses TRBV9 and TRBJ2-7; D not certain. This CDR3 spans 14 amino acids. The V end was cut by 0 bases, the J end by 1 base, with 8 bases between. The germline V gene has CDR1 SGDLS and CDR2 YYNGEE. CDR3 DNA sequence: TGTGCCAGCAGCGTAGGAGGCAGTTCCTACGAGCAGTACTTC. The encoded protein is CASSVGGSSYEQYF.

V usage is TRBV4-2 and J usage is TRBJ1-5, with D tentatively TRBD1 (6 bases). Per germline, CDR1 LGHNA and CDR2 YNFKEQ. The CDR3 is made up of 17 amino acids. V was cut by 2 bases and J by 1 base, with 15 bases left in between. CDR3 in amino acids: CASSQRAERGSNQPQHF. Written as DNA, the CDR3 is TGTGCCAGCAGCCAAAGGGCAGAAAGGGGGAGCAATCAGCCCCAGCATTTT.

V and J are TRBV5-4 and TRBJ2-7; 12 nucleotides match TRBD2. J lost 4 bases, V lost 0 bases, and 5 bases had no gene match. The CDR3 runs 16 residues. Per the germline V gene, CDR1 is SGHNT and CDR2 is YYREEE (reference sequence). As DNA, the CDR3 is TGTGCCAGCAGCTTGGAGCTAGCGGGGGGGGTGTACGAGCAGTACTTC. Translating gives CASSLELAGGVYEQYF.

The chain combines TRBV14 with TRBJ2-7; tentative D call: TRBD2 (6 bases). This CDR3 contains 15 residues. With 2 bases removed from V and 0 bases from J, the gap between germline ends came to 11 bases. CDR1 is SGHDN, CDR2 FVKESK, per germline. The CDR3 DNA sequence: TGTGCCAGCAGCCAAAAAAGGACTATCTCCTACGAGCAGTACTTC. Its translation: CASSQKRTISYEQYF.

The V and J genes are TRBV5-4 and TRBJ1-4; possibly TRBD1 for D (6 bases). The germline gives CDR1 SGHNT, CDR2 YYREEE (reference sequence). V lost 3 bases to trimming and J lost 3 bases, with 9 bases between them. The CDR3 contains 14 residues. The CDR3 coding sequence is TGTGCCAGCAGCTCGGACAGAGCTAATGAAAAACTGTTTTTT. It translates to CASSSDRANEKLFF.

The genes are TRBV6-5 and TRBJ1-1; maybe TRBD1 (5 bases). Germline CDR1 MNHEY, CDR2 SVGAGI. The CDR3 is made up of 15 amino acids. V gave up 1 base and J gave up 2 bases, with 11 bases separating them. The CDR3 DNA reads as TGTGCCAGCAGTTACTACGGGGGATCAAACACTGAAGCTTTCTTT. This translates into CASSYYGGSNTEAFF.

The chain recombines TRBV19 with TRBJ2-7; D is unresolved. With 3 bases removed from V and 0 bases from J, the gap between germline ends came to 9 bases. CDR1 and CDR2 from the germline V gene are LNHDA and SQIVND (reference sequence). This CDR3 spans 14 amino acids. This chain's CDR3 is CASSMGYSSYEQYF. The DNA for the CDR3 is TGTGCCAGTAGTATGGGCTATTCCTCCTACGAGCAGTACTTC. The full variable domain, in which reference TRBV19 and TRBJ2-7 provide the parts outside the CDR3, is DGGITQSPKYLFRKEGQNVTLSCEQNLNHDAMYWYRQDPGQGLRLIYYSQIVNDFQKGDIAEGYSVSREKKESFPLTVTSAQKNPTAFYLCASSMGYSSYEQYFGPGTRLTVT.

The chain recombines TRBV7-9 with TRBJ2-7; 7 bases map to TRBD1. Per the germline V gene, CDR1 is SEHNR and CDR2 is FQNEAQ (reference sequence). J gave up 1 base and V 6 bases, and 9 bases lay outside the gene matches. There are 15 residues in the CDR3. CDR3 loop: CASRFRDRSSYEQYF. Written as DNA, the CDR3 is TGTGCCAGCAGGTTCCGGGACAGATCGTCCTACGAGCAGTACTTC.

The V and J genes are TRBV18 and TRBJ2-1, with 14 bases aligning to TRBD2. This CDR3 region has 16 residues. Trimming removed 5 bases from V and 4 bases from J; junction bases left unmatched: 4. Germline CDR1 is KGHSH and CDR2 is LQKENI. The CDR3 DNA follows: TGTGCCAGCTCAGGGCGGACTAGCGGGGGGTACAATGAGCAGTTCTTC. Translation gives CASSGRTSGGYNEQFF.

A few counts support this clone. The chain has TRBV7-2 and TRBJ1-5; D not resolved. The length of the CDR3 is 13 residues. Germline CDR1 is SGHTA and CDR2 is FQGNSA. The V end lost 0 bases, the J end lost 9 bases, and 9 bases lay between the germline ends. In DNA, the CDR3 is TGTGCCAGCAGCTTAGCGAATGGCCCGCCCCAGCATTTT. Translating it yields CASSLANGPPQHF.

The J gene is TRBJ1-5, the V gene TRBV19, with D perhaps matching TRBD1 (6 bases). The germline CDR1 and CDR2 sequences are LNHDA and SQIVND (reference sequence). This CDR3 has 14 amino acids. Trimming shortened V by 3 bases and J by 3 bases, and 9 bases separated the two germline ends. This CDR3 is CASSMGQPNQPQHF. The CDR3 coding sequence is TGTGCCAGTAGTATGGGACAACCCAATCAGCCCCAGCATTTT.

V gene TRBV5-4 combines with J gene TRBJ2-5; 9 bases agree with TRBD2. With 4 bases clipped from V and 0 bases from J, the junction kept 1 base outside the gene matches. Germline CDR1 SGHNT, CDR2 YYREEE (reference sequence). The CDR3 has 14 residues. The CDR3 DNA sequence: TGTGCCAGCAGCAGCGGGGGGTACCAAGAGACCCAGTACTTC. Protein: CASSSGGYQETQYF.

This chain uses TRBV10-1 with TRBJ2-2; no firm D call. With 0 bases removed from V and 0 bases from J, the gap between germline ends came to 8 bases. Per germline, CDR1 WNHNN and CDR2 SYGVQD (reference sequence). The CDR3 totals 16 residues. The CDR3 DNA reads TGCGCCAGCAGTGAGTCTACACCCACGAACACCGGGGAGCTGTTTTTT. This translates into CASSESTPTNTGELFF.

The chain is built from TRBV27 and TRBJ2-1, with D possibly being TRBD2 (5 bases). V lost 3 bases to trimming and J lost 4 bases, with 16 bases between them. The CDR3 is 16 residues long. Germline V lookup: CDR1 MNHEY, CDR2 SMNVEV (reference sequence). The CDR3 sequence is CASSFFFGADYNEQFF. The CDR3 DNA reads TGTGCCAGCAGTTTTTTTTTCGGAGCGGATTACAATGAGCAGTTCTTC.